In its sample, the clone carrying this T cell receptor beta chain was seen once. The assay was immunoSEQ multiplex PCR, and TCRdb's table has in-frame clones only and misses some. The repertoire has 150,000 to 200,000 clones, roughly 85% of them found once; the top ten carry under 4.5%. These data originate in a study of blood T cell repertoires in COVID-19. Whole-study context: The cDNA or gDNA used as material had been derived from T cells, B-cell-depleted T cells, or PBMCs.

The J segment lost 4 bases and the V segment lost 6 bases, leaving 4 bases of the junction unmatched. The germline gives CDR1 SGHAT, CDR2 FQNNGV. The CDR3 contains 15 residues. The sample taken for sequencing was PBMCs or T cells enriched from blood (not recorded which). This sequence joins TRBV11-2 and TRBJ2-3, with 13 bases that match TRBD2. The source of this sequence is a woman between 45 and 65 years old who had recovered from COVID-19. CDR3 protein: CASRLAGGLADTQYF. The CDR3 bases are TGTGCCAGCAGACTAGCGGGGGGGCTTGCAGATACGCAGTATTTT.